The entry below gives a single T cell receptor (beta chain) sequence along with its context. Time point here: pretreatment peripheral blood. This sample is part of a study of PD-L1 blockade in urothelial cancer. About the research overall: Blood yielded a median of about 140,000 T cells per sample.

Measured with immunoSEQ multiplex PCR; TCRdb has only the in-frame clones, and not every one. The repertoire consists of approximately 41,000 clones, with just under 85% occurring once and the leading ten covering 15%. Germline CDR1 and CDR2: MNHNS and SASEGT. V was cut by 7 bases and J by 6 bases, with 19 bases left in between. This CDR3 contains 14 residues. The origin of this receptor is an elderly man with urothelial cancer. Sequences were derived from PBMCs, sampled around atezolizumab (anti-PD-L1) treatment. This chain joins TRBV6-1 and TRBJ2-7; D is unresolved. The DNA of the CDR3 is TGTGCCAGCAATAAAACGGTAAAAATTTGCGAGCAGTACTTC. Translated, it gives CASNKTVKICEQYF.